The text below deals with one T cell receptor beta chain. Antigen: not known. The sample carries other DNA sequences with the same CDR3. The CDR3 loop spans 16 amino acids. Germline CDR1 and CDR2: SGHRS and YFSETQ. The ends lost 0 bases at V and 1 base at J; junction bases unmatched: 6. The data are from a study of shared clonotypes between healthy human individuals. Findings and caveats of the study: For naive CD4 cells, around 5% of clonotypes were shared across a handful of donors.

Clones were read by immunoSEQ multiplex PCR, and TCRdb kept only the in-frame ones, dropping some. The sample gives just over 2,000,000 clones, approximately 95% of which show up once; 0.9% to 1.4% is in the top ten. Naive CD8 cells lacked CD45RO and underwent positive selection for CCR7, leaving out terminally differentiated effector memory CD45RA+ cells. The rearrangement joins TRBV5-1 to TRBJ2-7; 8 bases map to TRBD2. The TCR comes from a man younger than 35 in good health. Sequenced material: naive CD8+ T cells sorted from blood. The CDR3 DNA sequence: TGCGCCAGCAGCTTGGCCGGTAGCGGGGTATCCTACGAGCAGTACTTC. It yields the protein CASSLAGSGVSYEQYF.